Listed here is a single T cell receptor beta chain. This clone's antigen is unknown. Qualities for individual bases were not recorded, and no much larger clone is one base off. This record comes from a study of CD8+ T cells in alopecia areata (dated by TCRdb to 2017 to 2018). Background on the whole study: The treated patients took part in an open-label pilot trial in which moderate-to-severe alopecia areata was treated with oral tofacitinib at 5 to 10 mg twice daily. Patients stayed on tofacitinib for 6 to 18 months and then had 6 months of follow-up off drug so that delayed response and recurrence could be assessed. Disease severity in treated patients was measured with the SALT score, which quantifies the percentage of affected scalp surface area. High-throughput TCRbeta sequencing was used to examine T cell clonal expansion in alopecia areata in both the C3H/HeJ mouse model and human patients. Human TCRbeta sequencing covered scalp tissue and sorted CD4+ and CD8+ peripheral blood T cells from patchy and totalis/universalis alopecia areata patients and healthy controls. Biopsies were taken from tofacitinib-treated patients at baseline and at 4 and 24 weeks of treatment, and a later scalp biopsy was taken in several of the tofacitinib-treated patients. Scalp clonality was compared among normal scalp (n=4), patchy alopecia areata scalp (n=8), and alopecia totalis/universalis scalp (n=8). RNA was extracted with the PAXgene miRNA kit for fixed scalp, the miRNeasy kit for PBMCs, and the RNeasy kit for mouse skin. TCRbeta CDR3 regions were amplified by immunoSEQ multiplex PCR with 35 Vbeta forward and 13 Jbeta reverse primers. The paper's findings and limits, for the study overall: TCR sequences shared between patients were less clear than in mice, possibly partly because of HLA diversity in the patient population. Scalp clonality and the number of expanded CD8+ clones among the top 100 scalp clones were significantly decreased by tofacitinib. During tofacitinib treatment, many expanded lesional clones remained in scalp and blood, and this persistence may partly explain relapse after treatment is stopped. The treated cohort was small, with a single nonresponder, so links between baseline CD8+ expansion and response need larger studies. Higher clonality and more expanded CD8+ clones were observed in lesional scalp than in normal scalp, particularly in alopecia totalis/universalis, a finding suggestive of antigenic drive. Scalp TCR repertoire analysis is complicated because resident alphabeta T cells in normal human skin are also sequenced, whereas mouse skin is dominated by gammadelta T cells.

V gives up 4 bases and J gives up 8 bases, and the segment between their germline ends measures 21 bases. From the germline V gene, CDR1 is SGHTA and CDR2 is FQGNSA. Taken from cysteine to phenylalanine, the CDR3 has 16 residues. This entry keeps only the CDR3 DNA: 48 bases, framed from base 1. The sample's time point, from its label and the paper: 20 to 30 weeks on oral tofacitinib. The treatment or condition label for this specimen denotes: oral pan-JAK inhibitor, 5-10 mg twice daily. Lesional scalp punch biopsies and peripheral blood were obtained from alopecia areata patients. PBMCs were isolated by density centrifugation and stained for CD3, CD4 and CD8, and CD4+ and CD8+ T cells were sorted on a FACSAria. The library was produced with the immunoSEQ multiplex PCR assay. For TCR sequencing, RNA was extracted from every sample and reverse transcribed into cDNA to serve as template. First-strand cDNA was synthesized using SuperScript III with a 2:1 mix of oligo-dT and random hexamers. A synthetic immune receptor repertoire was used to measure amplification bias, and any remaining bias was corrected computationally. Under the source paper's analysis protocol: Raw reads were preprocessed to remove errors, and CDR3 was defined according to IMGT conventions as the region from the conserved cysteine to phenylalanine. To get clonality, Shannon entropy was normalized by log2 of the number of productive unique TCRs and the result was subtracted from 1. Whether scalp clones were CD4 or CD8 was inferred by matching scalp TCRbeta sequences against CD4 and CD8 repertoires sorted from blood. In its TCRdb copy, this immuneACCESS table keeps in-frame sequences only and misses some clones. Where compared with another copy, unresolved V genes explain less than half of these, and the others have no known cause. The D gene and trimming were derived from the DNA, and the V and J assignments and clone size from that table. This sample is represented by fewer than 250,000 clones; 60% of them were singletons. Together, the top ten hold approximately 1% of the sample.

The TCR sequence derives from a human donor with alopecia areata. Material: CD4+ T cells sorted from blood, obtained at week 24, from a patient treated with tofacitinib. The rearrangement combines TRBV7-2 with TRBJ2-1; the D region possibly corresponds to TRBD1 (8 bases align). The CDR3 protein: CASSSRQGRGVHEQFF. The nucleotides read TGTGCCAGCAGCTCCAGACAGGGGAGGGGGGTGCATGAGCAGTTCTTC.